Detailed here is one T cell receptor (beta chain). The antigen it binds to is not known. Qualities for individual bases were not recorded, and no much larger clone is one base off. V loses 3 bases at its end and J loses 0 bases; junction bases beyond the gene matches: 10. From cysteine to phenylalanine, the CDR3 is 16 amino acids long. Of the read, only the CDR3 DNA is kept; its 48 bases are in frame from base 1. The germline V gene (reference sequence) gives CDR1 as DFQATT and CDR2 as SNEGSKA. This record belongs to a study of blood T cells in healthy people across ages (dated by TCRdb to between 2014 and 2017). General notes on the study: In model experiments, template switching captured roughly one uniquely barcoded TCR beta cDNA molecule for every two T cells. Age-related changes in TCR beta repertoire diversity were measured in the study by deep sequencing normalized with unique cDNA molecular identifiers. The donors were split into four age groups: young (average 16 years), middle-aged (39), aged (62) and long-lived (approximately 80). Donors of different ages were randomly distributed across sequencing lanes to avoid experimental bias. The study analyzed two additional independent replicas of 1 million unique cDNA reads from the same blood draw for two donors, one aged 18 to 29 and one aged 80 or older. General findings and caveats noted by the study authors: Because the CMV infection status of the donors was unknown, age-related changes in expanded clonotypes may potentially have been confounded. Estimates of total diversity from one million sequenced T cells were regarded as lower bounds and underestimates. The percentage of naive T cells measured by flow cytometry correlated strongly with observed TCR beta diversity. As age increased, observed TCR beta diversity per million T cells dropped in a roughly linear way, and a significant reduction was already evident by age about 40. Bulk unsorted PBMC profiling prevented conclusive comparison of naive and antigen-experienced compartments. Compared with the aged group, more naive CD4+ T cells, fewer expanded clones and increased TCR diversity were shown by the long-lived group, suggesting age selection.

The 39 donors, aged 6 to 90 years, were systemically healthy Caucasian individuals from Russia. Each donor gave around 9.9 milliliters of peripheral blood, collected into EDTA-treated Vacutainer tubes. Ficoll-Paque density-gradient centrifugation was used to isolate PBMCs, with at least 6 million obtained per sample. Trizol reagent was used to extract total RNA from PBMCs, with at least 6 micrograms per sample. The percentages of naive CD45RAhigh/CD27high T cells were determined by flow cytometry on a PBMC aliquot from every donor. Libraries came from 5' RACE. Sequencing took place on an Illumina HiSeq 2500. A second roughly 7 to 11 cycle PCR used a sample-barcoded 5' primer and a J-beta primer mix. A unique molecular identifier was introduced onto each TCR beta cDNA molecule by a template-switch 5' adaptor carrying 12 random nucleotides. At least 3 million CDR3-containing paired-end reads were obtained from each sample. First-strand cDNA was synthesized from all RNA with the Mint cDNA synthesis kit, primed by a TRBC-specific oligonucleotide. All cDNA was treated with uracil-DNA glycosylase and then went through a first 18-cycle PCR with the universal primers M1SS and BC2_uni_R. As for the authors' bioinformatics: For normalization, 1 million high-quality reads were randomly selected from each sample, with every read carrying a distinct molecular identifier. Instead of being binned into consensus sequences, reads that shared molecular identifiers were thrown out. CDR3 identification, clonotype clustering and error correction used MiTCR with a Q25 quality threshold and the strictest error-elimination algorithm. Lower-bound total TCR beta diversity was estimated with a nonparametric unseen species model using Euler transformation. TCRdb trimmed the raw reads at Q25, called clones with MiXCR and kept productive beta chains. Under each unique CDR3 protein, matching rows form one entry showing the most common genes and DNA. The V and J calls shown here were made by TCRdb, not taken from the authors' results. This sample comprises approximately 350,000 distinct CDR3 sequences, roughly half of them detected only once. Of the sample, about 54% falls within the top ten clones.

The specimen sequenced was blood. The sequence was obtained from a man aged 60 to 75 in good health. The V and J genes are TRBV20-1 and TRBJ1-2, with 7 bases in between that match TRBD1. The CDR3 loop reads CSASPPGQDANYGYTF. The bases are TGCAGTGCTAGCCCCCCTGGACAGGACGCTAACTATGGCTACACCTTC.